These 24 T cell receptor beta chains originate from one sample sequenced in a study of PD-1 blockade in mismatch repair-deficient tumors. Generated by immunoSEQ multiplex PCR, the TCRdb table keeps only in-frame clones and is missing some. Of 30,000 to 45,000 clones in the sample, over 80% were seen once. The starting material was PBMCs, obtained 38 to 40 weeks after starting pembrolizumab. The receptor source for this set is an adult with mismatch repair-deficient cancer.

This chain uses TRBV2 with TRBJ1-5; D call uncertain. The CDR3 sequence is 15 residues long. Between the trimmed V and J ends, which lost 8 bases and 3 bases, there was a span of 17 bases. Germline V gene sequence: CDR1 SNHLY, CDR2 FYNNEI. This CDR3 reads CASRTVFGDNQPQHF. The CDR3 DNA is TGTGCCAGCCGAACGGTCTTCGGGGACAATCAGCCCCAGCATTTT. The full variable domain, in which reference TRBV2 and TRBJ1-5 provide the parts outside the CDR3, is EPEVTQTPSHQVTQMGQEVILRCVPISNHLYFYWYRQILGQKVEFLVSFYNNEISEKSEIFDDQFSVERPDGSNFTLKIRSTKLEDSAMYFCASRTVFGDNQPQHFGDGTRLSIL.

The J gene is TRBJ2-1, the V gene TRBV14; TRBD2 agrees at 10 bases. With V trimmed by 0 bases and J by 6 bases, 5 bases remained unmatched. Germline V gene sequence: CDR1 SGHDN, CDR2 FVKESK. The CDR3 has 16 residues. The CDR3 sequence is CASSQDGVAGGNEQFF. The CDR3 DNA sequence: TGTGCCAGCAGCCAAGATGGGGTAGCGGGAGGCAATGAGCAGTTCTTC.

This chain links TRBV9 with TRBJ2-1, with D tentatively TRBD2 (6 bases). Between the trimmed V and J ends, which lost 4 bases and 0 bases, there was a span of 23 bases. The V gene's germline CDR1 is SGDLS and CDR2 YYNGEE. The CDR3 has 19 amino acids. CDR3 DNA: TGTGCCAGCAGCAGTAACCCGGGAGACCCAAATAGCTCCTACAATGAGCAGTTCTTC. Protein: CASSSNPGDPNSSYNEQFF.

The chain links TRBV5-1 to TRBJ2-3; tentative D call: TRBD2 (5 bases). Trimming pared 8 bases from V and 0 bases from J, leaving 13 bases between. The CDR3 is made up of 14 amino acids. CDR1 and CDR2 from the germline V gene are SGHRS and YFSETQ. The CDR3 region has the DNA TGCGCCAGTTTGGAGGACGGAAGCACAGATACGCAGTATTTT. It codes for CASLEDGSTDTQYF.

The CDR3 loop reads CASSEAGELFF. CDR3 bases: TGTGCCAGCAGTGAGGCTGGGGAGCTGTTTTTT. The chain is built from TRBV2 and TRBJ2-2; D unclear. This CDR3 comprises 11 residues. With 3 bases removed from V and 8 bases from J, the gap between germline ends came to 4 bases. CDR1 is SNHLY and CDR2 is FYNNEI in the germline V gene.

For the CDR3, the DNA is TGTGCCAGCAGCAAAGACCCTACTAGCGGGAGTAGGGATGAGCAGTTCTTC. This encodes CASSKDPTSGSRDEQFF. This chain joins TRBV21-1 and TRBJ2-1; TRBD2, the D gene given by the table, was not confirmed from the DNA. TRBV21-1 is flagged as a pseudogene. This CDR3 spans 17 amino acids.

V and J are TRBV5-6 and TRBJ2-1, with TRBD2 matching over 7 bases. With 5 bases clipped from V and 4 bases from J, the junction kept 6 bases outside the gene matches. Germline-derived CDR1 and CDR2 are SGHDT and YYEEEE. The CDR3 is 14 residues long. CDR3 nucleotide sequence: TGTGCCAGCAGTCCCCTAGCGGCGTACAATGAGCAGTTCTTC. This codes for CASSPLAAYNEQFF.

J is TRBJ1-1 and V is TRBV11-2; the match to TRBD1 covers 9 bases. The CDR3 totals 15 residues. V was pared by 5 bases and J by 3 bases, with 7 bases of the junction left unmatched. Germline lookup yields CDR1 SGHAT and CDR2 FQNNGV. CDR3 in DNA: TGTGCCAGCAGCCCGGCGACAGGGGGGGACACTGAAGCTTTCTTT. Its protein is CASSPATGGDTEAFF.

J is TRBJ2-1 and V is TRBV6-5; TRBD2 agrees at 9 bases. This CDR3 has 15 amino acids. CDR1 MNHEY and CDR2 SVGAGI come from the germline V gene. With 6 bases clipped from V and 5 bases from J, the junction kept 8 bases outside the gene matches. The CDR3: CASRPSGGRNNEQFF. CDR3 nucleotides: TGTGCCAGCAGACCCAGCGGGGGGCGCAACAATGAGCAGTTCTTC.

This clone was observed a single time. V usage is TRBV9 and J usage is TRBJ2-1; 12 bases map to TRBD2. Losses at the gene ends were 2 bases for V and 6 bases for J; bases not matched to a gene: 9. Germline V gene sequence: CDR1 SGDLS, CDR2 YYNGEE. This CDR3 is built from 17 residues. Here the CDR3 reads CASSVSVLAGGPNEQFF. For the CDR3, the DNA is TGTGCCAGCAGCGTGAGCGTCCTAGCGGGAGGGCCCAATGAGCAGTTCTTC.

CDR3: CASSPTGYNEQFF. DNA of the CDR3: TGTGCCAGCAGCCCGACTGGCTACAATGAGCAGTTCTTC. The rearrangement joins TRBV27 to TRBJ2-1; D gene uncertain. Germline V CDR1 and CDR2: MNHEY, SMNVEV (reference sequence). The CDR3 loop spans 13 amino acids. The V end lost 6 bases, the J end lost 3 bases, and 9 bases lay between the germline ends.

This CDR3 is CASSLGQIKETQYF. The DNA of the CDR3 is TGTGCCAGCAGCTTAGGCCAGATTAAAGAGACCCAGTACTTC. The chain uses TRBV7-6 and TRBJ2-5; D is unclear. V shed 1 base and J shed 3 bases, with 9 bases lying between them. This CDR3 is built from 14 residues. Germline V CDR1 and CDR2: SGHVS, FNYEAQ.

The chain uses TRBV30 and TRBJ2-2; a weak D match, TRBD1 (6 bases). CDR3 size: 13 residues. Looked up from germline, CDR1 is GTSNPN and CDR2 is SVGIG (reference sequence). The V end lost 1 base, the J end lost 13 bases, and 16 bases lay between the germline ends. The CDR3 DNA is TGTGCCTGGAGTGCCAAAGGGGGACGGGGGCTGTTTTTT. It codes for CAWSAKGGRGLFF.

The J gene is TRBJ2-3, the V gene TRBV9; 8 nucleotides align to TRBD1. Germline V CDR1 and CDR2: SGDLS, YYNGEE. After removal of 4 bases from V and 1 base from J, the junction contained 8 bases not matched to a gene. This CDR3 spans 16 amino acids. This CDR3 is CASSPRTGSGTDTQYF. In nucleotides, the CDR3 is TGTGCCAGCAGCCCAAGGACAGGGAGTGGCACAGATACGCAGTATTTT.

The chain combines TRBV15 with TRBJ1-6; D gene ambiguous. V was clipped by 4 bases and J by 3 bases, with 7 bases between them. CDR1 LNHNV and CDR2 YYDKDF come from the germline V gene (reference sequence). The CDR3 consists of 14 residues. The CDR3: CATSKDNYNSPLHF. The CDR3 region has the DNA TGTGCCACCAGCAAAGATAACTATAATTCACCCCTCCACTTT.

The chain is built from TRBV19 and TRBJ2-7, with unresolved D. Trimming removed 3 bases at V and 2 bases at J, with 14 bases between. The length of the CDR3 is 15 residues. CDR1 is LNHDA and CDR2 is SQIVND in the germline V gene (reference sequence). The DNA for the CDR3 is TGTGCCAGTAGTATGTTCGTGGGCAGAACCTACGAGCAGTACTTC. This codes for CASSMFVGRTYEQYF.

The V gene is TRBV5-1, the J gene TRBJ1-1; the match to TRBD1 covers 11 bases. Germline V gene data show CDR1 as SGHRS and CDR2 as YFSETQ. The CDR3 runs to 15 residues. V lost 1 base to trimming and J lost 4 bases; unmatched junction nucleotides: 3. The CDR3 sequence: CASSLQGQGGTEAFF. CDR3 DNA sequence: TGCGCCAGCAGCTTGCAGGGACAGGGGGGCACTGAAGCTTTCTTT.

This clone was seen only a few times. The V and J genes are TRBV5-1 and TRBJ2-7; TRBD2 aligns across 8 bases. CDR1 is SGHRS, CDR2 YFSETQ, per germline. CDR3 length: 14 amino acids. V lost 4 bases to trimming and J lost 4 bases; unmatched junction nucleotides: 7. CDR3 DNA: TGCGCCAGCAGCGTTAGCGGGGAAGAGTACGAGCAGTACTTC. Translated: CASSVSGEEYEQYF.

This chain links TRBV9 with TRBJ2-1; tentatively, D is TRBD2 (5 bases). The CDR3 loop spans 15 amino acids. With 2 bases removed from V and 8 bases from J, the gap between germline ends came to 17 bases. Germline-derived CDR1 and CDR2 are SGDLS and YYNGEE. The CDR3 coding sequence is TGTGCCAGCAGCGTCGGAGGACTTTCCCTGGATGAGCAGTTCTTC. Its translation is CASSVGGLSLDEQFF.

The rearrangement links TRBV27 to TRBJ2-7, with 7 bases that match TRBD2. The CDR3 contains 12 residues. After removal of 7 bases from V and 6 bases from J, the junction contained 6 bases not matched to a gene. Germline CDR1 is MNHEY and CDR2 is SMNVEV (reference sequence). In DNA form, the CDR3 reads TGTGCCAGCAACTACCCGGGGGGCGAGCAGTACTTC. It yields the protein CASNYPGGEQYF.

This chain uses TRBV28 with TRBJ1-1; TRBD1 might be the D (5 bases). The CDR3 has 13 residues. V was clipped by 7 bases and J by 0 bases, with 9 bases between them. Germline V gene data show CDR1 as MDHEN and CDR2 as SYDVKM. The CDR3 coding sequence is TGTGCCAGCACCTGGGGCGTGAACACTGAAGCTTTCTTT. It encodes CASTWGVNTEAFF.

The genes are TRBV7-8 and TRBJ2-3; the match to TRBD1 covers 7 bases. CDR1 and CDR2 from the germline V gene are SGHVS and FQNEAQ. The length of the CDR3 is 16 residues. V trimming: 5 bases; J trimming: 4 bases; junction bases outside the gene matches: 12. The CDR3 coding sequence is TGTGCCAGCAGCAAAAACCGGGACAGCACGGCAGATACGCAGTATTTT. Protein product: CASSKNRDSTADTQYF.

V and J are TRBV14 and TRBJ1-1; D remains unclear. Trimming shortened V by 0 bases and J by 2 bases, and 16 bases separated the two germline ends. The CDR3 has 17 amino acids. Germline V gene lookup returns CDR1 SGHDN and CDR2 FVKESK. Here the CDR3 reads CASSQELGGTSNTEAFF. As DNA, the CDR3 is TGTGCCAGCAGCCAAGAATTGGGAGGCACATCAAACACTGAAGCTTTCTTT.

The V gene is TRBV7-2, the J gene TRBJ2-5; TRBD2 might be the D (5 bases). The V gene's germline CDR1 is SGHTA and CDR2 FQGNSA. This CDR3 comprises 17 residues. Deletions cut 1 base from V and 4 bases from J, with 19 bases between. DNA of the CDR3: TGTGCCAGCAGCTTAGTGGGTCTAGCTACCAAGGGAGAGACCCAGTACTTC. This gives the protein CASSLVGLATKGETQYF.